This T cell receptor beta chain was observed in a study of memory CD4+ T cells and cytomegalovirus serostatus. Background on the study: This sample comes from healthy Belgian adults, about 10 CMV seropositive, around 26 seronegative.

About this clone itself: Its specificity is unknown.

General study results and limits: Each of approximately 73 CMV-associated TCRbeta sequences occurred in one to five individuals. Median bootstrapped AUC for CMV status was about 0.96 originally, 0.75 to 0.91 US-trained.

The sort gate was single viable CD3+CD4+CD8-CD45RO+ cells for memory CD4+ T cells. Original data processing: After removing out-of-frame reads, 2 million to 2.5 million distinct TCRbeta sequences remained. TCRdb's copy holds only in-frame clones and misses some; the assay was immunoSEQ multiplex PCR. That table furnishes V, J and clone size, whereas the DNA furnished D and trimming. The sample holds around 54,000 clones, around 79% seen once. V dropped 10 bases and J dropped 4 bases, with 19 bases sitting between them. This CDR3 has 14 residues. The rearrangement links TRBV5-3 to TRBJ2-3; tentative D call: TRBD2 (5 bases). TRBV5-3 is recorded as an ORF, its role being uncertain. The sequenced sample was memory CD4+ T cells from blood. This sequence originates from an adult in good health and CMV-seropositive. The CDR3 sequence: CADQGLSEPDTQYF. The CDR3 coding sequence is TGTGCCGACCAAGGCCTTAGCGAACCAGATACGCAGTATTTT.